This T cell receptor beta chain was found in a study of Ad26.COV2.S vaccination and SARS-CoV-2 variants (dated by TCRdb to the early 2020s). Regarding the study in general: Sequencing of the TCRbeta repertoire served to evaluate the specificity and breadth of SARS-CoV-2-reactive T cell receptors following Ad26.COV2.S vaccination. A total of roughly 32 samples were included in the TCR-sequenced set, comprising around 19 Ad26.COV2.S vaccine recipients, 5 placebo recipients and 8 SARS-CoV-2 convalescent individuals.

The immunoSEQ Assay was used to sequence TCRbeta CDR3 regions. After extraction, genomic DNA underwent amplification by bias-controlled multiplex PCR, followed by high-throughput sequencing. The authors processed their data as follows. To quantify the absolute abundance of each unique TCRbeta CDR3 region, sequences were collapsed and filtered. Usable DNA was measured by amplifying reference genes present in all nucleated cells, and TCRbeta template counts were normalized to that usable DNA to estimate T cell fraction. Repertoire TCRs were annotated as SARS-CoV-2-specific by exact matching of V gene, CDR3 amino acid sequence and J gene to a known reactive TCR set. The reference SARS-CoV-2 TCR set came from MIRA and was filtered for enrichment in COVID-19-positive ImmuneCODE repertoires, removing public or cross-reactive TCRs. Drawing on the MIRA antigens, annotated TCRs were analysed further at the level of specific ORF or position within ORF. Depth was the summed frequency of annotated unique rearrangements, while breadth was defined as annotated unique rearrangements over total unique productive rearrangements. TCR breadth was compared between groups using two-sided Wilcoxon rank-sum tests. The clones in this table, taken by TCRdb from immuneACCESS, are in-frame only. Not every clone is retained; where verified, under half of the shortfall comes from an unresolved V gene, and the cause of the rest is unknown. The DNA gave D and trimming, while V, J and clone size come from that table. The sample table contains about 180,000 clones; only one count was recorded for 70% to 90% of them. The top ten hold 5.5% to 6% of the sample.

Explained via the paper, the time point label denotes: individuals recovered from natural SARS-CoV-2 infection. Of note for this clone: Its binding antigen is unknown. No qualities accompany the bases; no much larger clone lies one base away.

From a lookup of the germline V gene (reference sequence), CDR1 and CDR2 are LNHNV and YYDKDF. The trim is 0 bases for V and 8 bases for J, with a gap of 7 bases between the germline ends. The CDR3 holds 12 amino acids from the cysteine to the phenylalanine. Only CDR3 DNA is held: 36 bases, read in frame from base 1. Results and caveats for the whole study, not just this receptor: Non-spike TCR breadth was comparable between vaccine and placebo recipients, consistent with the vaccine containing only spike. The authors noted that the TCR breadth and depth analyses may have underestimated total T cell responses. Ad26.COV2.S recipients had higher spike-specific TCR breadth than placebo recipients (P = 0.0014). After vaccination, substantial breadth of spike-specific CD8+ and CD4+ T cell responses was reported.

This sequence originates from a human donor who had recovered from COVID-19. The rearranged segments are TRBV15 and TRBJ1-1; no D gene is confidently identified. The sequencing here drew on peripheral blood, taken after recovery from COVID-19. DNA sequence: TGTGCCACCAGCAGAGATCAACAGGAAGCTTTCTTT. It is translated as CATSRDQQEAFF.